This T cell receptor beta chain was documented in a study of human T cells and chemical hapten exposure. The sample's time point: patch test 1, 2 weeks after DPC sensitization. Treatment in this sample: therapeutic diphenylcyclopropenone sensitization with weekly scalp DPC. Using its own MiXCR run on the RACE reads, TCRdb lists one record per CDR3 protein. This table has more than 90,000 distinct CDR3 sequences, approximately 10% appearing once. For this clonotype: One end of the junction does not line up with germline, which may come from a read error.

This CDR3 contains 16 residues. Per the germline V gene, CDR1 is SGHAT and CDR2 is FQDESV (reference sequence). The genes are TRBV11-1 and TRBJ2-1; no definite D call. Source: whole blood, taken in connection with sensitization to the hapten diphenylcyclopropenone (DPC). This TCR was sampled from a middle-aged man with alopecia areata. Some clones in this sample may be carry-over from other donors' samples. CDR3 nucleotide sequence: TGTGCCAGCAGCTTAGAATCGATGAGCTCCCACAATGAGCAGTTCTTC. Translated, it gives CASSLESMSSHNEQFF.